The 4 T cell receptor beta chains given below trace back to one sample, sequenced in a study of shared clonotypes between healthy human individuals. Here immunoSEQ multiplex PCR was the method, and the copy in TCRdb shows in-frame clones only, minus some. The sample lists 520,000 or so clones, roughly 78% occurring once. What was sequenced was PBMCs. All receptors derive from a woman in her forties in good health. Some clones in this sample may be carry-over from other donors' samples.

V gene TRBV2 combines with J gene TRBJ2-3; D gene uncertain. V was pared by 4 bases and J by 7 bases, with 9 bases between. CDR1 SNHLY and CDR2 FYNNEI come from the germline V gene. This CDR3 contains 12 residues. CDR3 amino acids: CASSGGSYTQYF. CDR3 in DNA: TGTGCCAGCAGTGGTGGGTCATATACGCAGTATTTT.

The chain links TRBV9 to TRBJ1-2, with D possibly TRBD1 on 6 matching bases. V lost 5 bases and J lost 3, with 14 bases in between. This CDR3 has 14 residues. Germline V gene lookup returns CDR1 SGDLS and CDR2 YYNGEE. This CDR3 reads CASSGTTGYYGYTF. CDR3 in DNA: TGTGCCAGCAGTGGCACTACAGGGTACTATGGCTACACCTTC.

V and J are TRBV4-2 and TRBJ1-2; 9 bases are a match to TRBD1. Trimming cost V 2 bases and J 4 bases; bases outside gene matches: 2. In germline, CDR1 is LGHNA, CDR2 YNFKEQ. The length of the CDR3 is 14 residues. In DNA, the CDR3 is TGTGCCAGCAGCCAAACAGGGGGCGTCTATGGCTACACCTTC. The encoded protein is CASSQTGGVYGYTF.

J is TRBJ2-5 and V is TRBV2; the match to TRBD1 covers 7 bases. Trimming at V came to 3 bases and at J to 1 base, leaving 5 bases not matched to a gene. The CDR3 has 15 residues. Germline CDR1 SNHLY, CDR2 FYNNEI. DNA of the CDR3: TGTGCCAGCAGTGATCGGGGACAGAGCCAAGAGACCCAGTACTTC. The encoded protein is CASSDRGQSQETQYF.